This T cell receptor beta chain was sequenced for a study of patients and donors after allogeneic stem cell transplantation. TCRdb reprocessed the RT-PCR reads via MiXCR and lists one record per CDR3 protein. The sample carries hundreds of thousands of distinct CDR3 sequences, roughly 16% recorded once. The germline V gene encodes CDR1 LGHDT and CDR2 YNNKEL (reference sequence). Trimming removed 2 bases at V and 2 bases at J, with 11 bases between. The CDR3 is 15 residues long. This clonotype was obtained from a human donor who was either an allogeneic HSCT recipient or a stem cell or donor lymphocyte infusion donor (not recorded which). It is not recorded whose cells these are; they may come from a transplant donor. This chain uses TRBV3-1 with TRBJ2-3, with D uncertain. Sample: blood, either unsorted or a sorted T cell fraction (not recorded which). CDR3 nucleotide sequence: TGTGCCAGCAGCCAAACGGCCCGACTCACAGATACGCAGTATTTT. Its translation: CASSQTARLTDTQYF.